This record covers a single T cell receptor (beta chain). The antigen is not known. The sample carries other DNA sequences with the same CDR3. This sample is part of a study of OX40 agonist ivuxolimab in advanced cancers. Study in general: Antecedent anti-PD-1, anti-PD-L1 or anti-CTLA-4 therapy was permissible, with approximately 44% having received some.

Trimming cost V 3 bases and J 2 bases, with 8 bases left between them. Germline loops: CDR1 MDHEN, CDR2 SYDVKM. The CDR3 totals 13 residues. Notes on the study in general: Among some nonresponders, normalized T-cell clonal expansion was also low.

Sequencing used immunoSEQ multiplex PCR; TCRdb keeps in-frame clones, though not all of them. In the table there are tens of thousands of clones, about 89% of which are singletons. V and J are TRBV28 and TRBJ2-7, with D possibly matching TRBD1 (6 bases). The source of this sequence is an adult with an advanced solid tumor such as melanoma, head and neck, liver or kidney cancer. The material was CD4+ or CD8+ T cells sorted from blood, obtained in a trial of the OX40 agonist ivuxolimab. The CDR3 sequence is CASSLTGAYEQYF. The CDR3 nucleotides are TGTGCCAGCAGTTTGACAGGCGCCTACGAGCAGTACTTC.